This TCR beta chain was identified during a study of human T cells and chemical hapten exposure. Whole-study context: TCR yields per sample varied, mainly owing to small pooled library volume differences. Broader study findings: As the donors had alopecia, their immune response may differ from healthy people's.

Comment on this clonotype: Its matching antigen is unknown.

TCRdb reanalysed the RACE reads using MiXCR and keeps one entry per CDR3 protein. The data contain 350,000 to 400,000 distinct CDR3 sequences, about 5.1% of them singletons. Described time point: pre-sensitization, week 0. Noted treatment: therapeutic diphenylcyclopropenone sensitization with weekly scalp DPC. Total RNA came from unfractionated whole blood. The sample was whole blood, taken in connection with sensitization to the hapten diphenylcyclopropenone (DPC). The receptor's source is a woman aged 50 to 60 with alopecia areata. Some clones in this sample may be carry-over from other donors' samples.

Here the CDR3 reads CASSDEFRDRGWQPQHF. CDR3 nucleotide sequence: TGTGCCAGCAGTGATGAGTTTCGGGACAGGGGTTGGCAGCCCCAGCATTTT. V is TRBV2 and J is TRBJ1-5, with 10 bases fitting TRBD1. The CDR3 has 17 residues. With 3 bases clipped from V and 7 bases from J, the junction kept 12 bases outside the gene matches. The germline V gene encodes CDR1 SNHLY and CDR2 FYNNEI.